This TCR beta chain is from a study of beta chain features in type 1 diabetes. Via the markers CD45RO/CCR7/CD25/CD127/CD95/CD27, stem cell-like memory, regulatory, central memory and naive CD4+ cells were sorted. The germline CDR1 and CDR2 sequences are SNHLY and FYNNEI. Trimming shortened V by 10 bases and J by 3 bases, and 15 bases separated the two germline ends. This CDR3 region has 14 residues. General observations from the study: Sampled from patients, naive, central memory and Treg TCRB repertoires appeared more similar than those sampled from healthy donors. The influence of HLA type on TCRB rearrangement stayed undetermined.

This clone was seen repeatedly, ten times or more. Its antigen is unknown. Investigators reverse transcribed all isolated RNA, so they sequenced expressed TCRB transcripts. Using immunoSEQ multiplex PCR, the repertoire was profiled, and TCRdb retains in-frame clones only, with some absent. The table has 250,000 to 400,000 clones, 14% seen once. The chain couples TRBV2 to TRBJ1-4, with D possibly TRBD1 on 6 matching bases. The sequence came from a man aged 25-40 years in good health. Sequenced: central memory CD4+ T cells from blood. CDR3 in DNA: TGTGCCACGAGAGAGGACAGCCCTAATGAAAAACTGTTTTTT. Protein product: CATREDSPNEKLFF. Supplemented by reference TRBV2 and TRBJ1-4, the full variable domain reads EPEVTQTPSHQVTQMGQEVILRCVPISNHLYFYWYRQILGQKVEFLVSFYNNEISEKSEIFDDQFSVERPDGSNFTLKIRSTKLEDSAMYFCATREDSPNEKLFFGSGTQLSVL.